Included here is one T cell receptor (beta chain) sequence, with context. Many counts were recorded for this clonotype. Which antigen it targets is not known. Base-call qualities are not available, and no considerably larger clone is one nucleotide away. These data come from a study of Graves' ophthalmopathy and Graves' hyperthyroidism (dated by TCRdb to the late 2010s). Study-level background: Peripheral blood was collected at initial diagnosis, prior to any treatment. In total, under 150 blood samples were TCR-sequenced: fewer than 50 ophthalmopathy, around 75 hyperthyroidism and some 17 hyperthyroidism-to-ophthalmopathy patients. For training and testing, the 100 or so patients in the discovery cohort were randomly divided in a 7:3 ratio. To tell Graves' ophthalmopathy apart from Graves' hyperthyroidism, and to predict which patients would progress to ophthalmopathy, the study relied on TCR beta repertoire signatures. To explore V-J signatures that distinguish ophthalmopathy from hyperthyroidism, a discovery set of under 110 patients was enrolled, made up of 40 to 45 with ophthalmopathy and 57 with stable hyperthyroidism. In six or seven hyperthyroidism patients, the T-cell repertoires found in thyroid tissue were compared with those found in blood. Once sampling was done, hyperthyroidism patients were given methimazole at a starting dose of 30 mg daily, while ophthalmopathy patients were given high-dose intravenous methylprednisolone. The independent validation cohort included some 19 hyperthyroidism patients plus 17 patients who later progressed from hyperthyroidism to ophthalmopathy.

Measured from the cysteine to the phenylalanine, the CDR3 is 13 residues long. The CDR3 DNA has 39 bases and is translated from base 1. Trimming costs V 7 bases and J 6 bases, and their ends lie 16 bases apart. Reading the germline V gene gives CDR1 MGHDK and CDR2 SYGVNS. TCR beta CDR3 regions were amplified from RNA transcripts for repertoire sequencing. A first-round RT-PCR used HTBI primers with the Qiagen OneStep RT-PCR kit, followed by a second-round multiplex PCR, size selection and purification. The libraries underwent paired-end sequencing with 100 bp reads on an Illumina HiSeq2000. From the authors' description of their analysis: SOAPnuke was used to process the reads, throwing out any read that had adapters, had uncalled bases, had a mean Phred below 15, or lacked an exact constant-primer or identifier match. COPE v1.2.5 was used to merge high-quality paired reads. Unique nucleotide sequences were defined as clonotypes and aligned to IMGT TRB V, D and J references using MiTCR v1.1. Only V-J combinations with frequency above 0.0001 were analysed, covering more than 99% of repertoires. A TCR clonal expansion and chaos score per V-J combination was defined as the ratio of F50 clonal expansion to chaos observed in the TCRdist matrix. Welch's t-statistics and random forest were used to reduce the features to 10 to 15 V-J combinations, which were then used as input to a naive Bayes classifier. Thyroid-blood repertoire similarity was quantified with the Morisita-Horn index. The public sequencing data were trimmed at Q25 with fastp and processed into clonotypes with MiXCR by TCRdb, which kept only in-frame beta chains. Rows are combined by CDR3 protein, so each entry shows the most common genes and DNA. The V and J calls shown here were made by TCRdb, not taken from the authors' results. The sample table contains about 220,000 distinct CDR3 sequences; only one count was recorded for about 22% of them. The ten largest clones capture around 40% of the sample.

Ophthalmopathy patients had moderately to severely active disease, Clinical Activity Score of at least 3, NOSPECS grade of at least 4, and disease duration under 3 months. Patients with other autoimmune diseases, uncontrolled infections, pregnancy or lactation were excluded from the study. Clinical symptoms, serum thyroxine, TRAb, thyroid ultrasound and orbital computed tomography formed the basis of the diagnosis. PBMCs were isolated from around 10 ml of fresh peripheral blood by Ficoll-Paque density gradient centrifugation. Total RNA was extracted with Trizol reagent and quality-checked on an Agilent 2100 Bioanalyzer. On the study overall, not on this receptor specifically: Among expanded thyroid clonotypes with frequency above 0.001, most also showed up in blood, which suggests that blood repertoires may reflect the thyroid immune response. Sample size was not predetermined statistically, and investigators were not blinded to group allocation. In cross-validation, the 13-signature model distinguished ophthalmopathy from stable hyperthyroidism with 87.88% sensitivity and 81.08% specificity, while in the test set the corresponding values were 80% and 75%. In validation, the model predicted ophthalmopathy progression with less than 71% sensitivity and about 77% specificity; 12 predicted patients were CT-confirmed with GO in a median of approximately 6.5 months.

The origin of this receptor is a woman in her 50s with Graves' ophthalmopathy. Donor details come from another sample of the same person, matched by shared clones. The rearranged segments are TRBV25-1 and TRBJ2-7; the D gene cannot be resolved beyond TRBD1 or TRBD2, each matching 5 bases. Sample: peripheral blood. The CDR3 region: CASNGRTRGEQYF. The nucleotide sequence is TGTGCCAGCAATGGCCGGACACGGGGCGAGCAGTACTTC.